This T cell receptor (beta chain) was recorded in a study of cytomegalovirus exposure and HLA in healthy donors. Remarks on this clone: Its antigen is currently unknown.

The study's findings and limits: Highly shared sequence variants in one cluster were likely a sequencing artifact. An ancestry cluster, one associated with Asian ancestry, reportedly showed fewer N-insertions than the 666-donor mean in a later analysis. The study flagged about 150 TCR beta chains as cytomegalovirus-associated. Despite most TCR sequences being rare, some public TCRs occurred in many donors.

The PCR had 60 Vbeta and 13 Jbeta primers. Libraries were prepared by immunoSEQ multiplex PCR; TCRdb keeps only in-frame clonotypes and omits some of them. The sample consists of fewer than 200,000 clones, 60% to 85% of them appearing once. Germline V gene lookup returns CDR1 SEHNR and CDR2 FQNEAQ (reference sequence). The CDR3 has 15 amino acids. V lost 0 bases and J lost 1, with 9 bases in between. This TCR came from a woman in her fifties or sixties in good health and CMV-seropositive. What was sequenced was PBMCs. This sequence joins TRBV7-9 and TRBJ1-2, with a tentative D call TRBD1 (5 bases). The CDR3 sequence: CASSLARDNNYGYTF. The CDR3 region has the DNA TGTGCCAGCAGCTTAGCCAGGGATAATAACTATGGCTACACCTTC.